This T cell receptor (beta chain) was identified during a study of blood T cells in healthy people across ages (dated by TCRdb to between 2014 and 2017). Describing the broader study: In model experiments, template switching captured roughly one uniquely barcoded TCR beta cDNA molecule for every two T cells. The study measured age-related changes in TCR beta repertoire diversity using deep sequencing normalized with unique cDNA molecular identifiers. The donors were divided into four age groups: young (average approximately 15 years), middle-aged (almost 40), aged (approximately 62) and long-lived (roughly 82). To avoid experimental bias, donors of different ages were distributed randomly across sequencing lanes. Two additional independent replicas of 1 million unique cDNA reads from the same blood draw were analyzed for two donors (one aged 18 to 30 and one aged 80 or older). General conclusions and limits of the study: The percentage of naive T cells measured by flow cytometry correlated strongly with observed TCR beta diversity. As age increased, observed TCR beta diversity per million T cells dropped in a roughly linear way, and a significant reduction was already evident by age 40. The CMV infection status of donors was not known, potentially confounding age-related changes in expanded clonotypes. Since profiling was done on bulk unsorted PBMCs, naive and antigen-experienced compartments could not be conclusively compared. Compared with the aged group, more naive CD4+ T cells, fewer expanded clones and increased TCR diversity were shown by the long-lived group, suggesting age selection. Estimates of total diversity based on one million sequenced T cells were regarded as lower bounds and as underestimates.

The table lists this clonotype with a few counts. This receptor's antigen is unknown. Per-nucleotide qualities are absent, and no much larger clonotype sits a single base away. The germline V gene supplies CDR1 ENHRY and CDR2 SYGVKD. Trimming removed 7 bases from V and 8 bases from J, leaving 14 bases between the germline ends. The CDR3 goes from the cysteine to the phenylalanine over 12 residues. Only the CDR3 part of the read is kept: 36 bases, read in frame from the first base. The donors were roughly 38 Caucasian individuals from Russia, aged 6 to 90 years, who were systemically healthy. Each donor gave roughly 9.5 milliliters of peripheral blood, collected into EDTA-treated Vacutainer tubes. Ficoll-Paque density-gradient centrifugation was used to isolate PBMCs, with at least 6 million per sample. Total RNA was extracted from PBMCs with Trizol reagent, with at least 6 micrograms obtained per sample. The percentages of naive CD45RAhigh/CD27high T cells were determined by flow cytometry on a PBMC aliquot from every donor.

To prepare the library, 5' RACE was applied. The reads were generated on an Illumina HiSeq 2500. A second roughly 7 to 11 cycle PCR used a sample-barcoded 5' primer and a J-beta primer mix. A template-switch 5' adaptor carrying 12 random nucleotides introduced a unique molecular identifier onto each TCR beta cDNA molecule. Each sample yielded at least 2.5 million CDR3-containing paired-end reads. First-strand cDNA synthesis was performed from all RNA using the Mint cDNA synthesis kit, with priming by a TRBC-specific oligonucleotide. After uracil-DNA glycosylase treatment, a first 18-cycle PCR used universal primers M1SS and BC2_uni_R on all cDNA. The published analysis was carried out like this. Normalization of each sample was performed by random selection of 1 million high-quality reads, each carrying a distinct molecular identifier. Instead of being binned into consensus sequences, reads that shared molecular identifiers were thrown out. MiTCR, with a Q25 quality threshold and the strictest error-elimination algorithm, was used for CDR3 identification, clonotype clustering and error correction. A nonparametric unseen species model with Euler transformation was used to estimate lower-bound total TCR beta diversity. TCRdb took the public reads, trimmed them with fastp at Q25, ran MiXCR for clone calling and kept in-frame beta chains. One record per CDR3 amino acid sequence lists the most common genes and DNA. For this entry, the V and J calls and clone size follow TCRdb and not the study's own pipeline. This sample comprises 700,000 to 850,000 distinct CDR3 sequences, about 53% of them detected only once. The ten largest clones take up approximately 41% of the sample.

The origin of this receptor is a man at least 80 years old in good health. The chain is made from TRBV10-3 and TRBJ1-2; the D segment could be TRBD1, given 5 matching bases. Input material: blood. The CDR3 region has the sequence CAINRDAGGYTF. At the DNA level, the sequence is TGTGCCATCAATCGGGACGCCGGGGGCTACACCTTC.